One sample yielded the 28 T cell receptor beta chains listed below, sequenced in a study of CD8+CD57+ T cells in acquired aplastic anemia (dated by TCRdb to the late 2010s). The sequencer listed for this sample is Illumina HiSeq 2000. Genomic DNA was used as template for profiling of TCR beta VDJ combinations and CDR3 sequences. In TCRdb, the public reads were trimmed at Q25 with fastp and aligned with MiXCR, with productive beta chains retained. Rows with a matching CDR3 protein are joined into one entry that keeps the most common DNA and genes. For this sample the table gives approximately 200,000 distinct CDR3 sequences, of which over 40% were detected only once. The ten top clones hold around 20% of the sample. The patients picked for sequencing were ones in whom flow cytometry had shown an expansion of CD8+CD57+ cells. The sequencing sample was made of sorted CD4+, CD8+, or CD8+CD57+ T cells (not recorded which) from PBMCs. The receptor source for this set is a human donor with aplastic anemia.

This clonotype was observed many times. The chain employs TRBV2 and TRBJ2-1; the D gene could be TRBD1 or TRBD2 (6 bases each). The CDR3 length is 16 residues. CDR1 and CDR2 from the germline V gene are SNHLY and FYNNEI. With 4 bases removed from V and 3 bases from J, the gap between germline ends came to 16 bases. The CDR3 sequence: CASSGGATALYNEQFF. DNA for the CDR3: TGTGCCAGCAGTGGGGGGGCGACAGCCCTCTACAATGAGCAGTTCTTC.

The gene calls are TRBV20-1 and TRBJ1-6; D not certain. Trimming stripped 1 base from V and 14 bases from J, with 12 bases between. CDR3 size: 12 residues. Germline V lookup: CDR1 DFQATT, CDR2 SNEGSKA (reference sequence). The CDR3 nucleotides are TGCAGTGCTAGAGTCCCGCAAGGAGCCCTCCACTTT. This codes for CSARVPQGALHF.

This rearrangement joins TRBV7-9 to TRBJ1-4; D not certain. V lost 1 base to trimming and J lost 8 bases, with 17 bases between them. The CDR3 is 16 residues long. Per the germline V gene, CDR1 is SEHNR and CDR2 is FQNEAQ (reference sequence). The CDR3 DNA sequence: TGTGCCAGCAGCTTAGGGGAAATTAGCGGGAGGGAAAAACTGTTTTTT. Residues: CASSLGEISGREKLFF.

The chain is built from TRBV2 and TRBJ2-5; TRBD2 aligns across 13 bases. Per germline, CDR1 SNHLY and CDR2 FYNNEI. CDR3 size: 14 residues. The V gene end was trimmed by 8 bases and the J gene end by 5 bases; junction bases not matched to a gene: 5. CDR3 in DNA: TGTGCCAGCGGGCCGGGACTAGCGGGGGAGACCCAGTACTTC. Its protein product is CASGPGLAGETQYF.

This clonotype was recorded at least ten times. The chain joins TRBV12-3 or TRBV12-4 to TRBJ2-7, with 8 bases matching TRBD1. V lost 5 bases to trimming and J lost 7 bases; unmatched junction nucleotides: 13. The CDR3 is 15 residues long. CDR3 sequence: CASSRTGFRSAEQYF. CDR3 bases: TGTGCCAGCAGTAGGACAGGGTTCCGATCCGCGGAGCAGTACTTC.

This clonotype was picked up many times. The chain recombines TRBV29-1 with TRBJ2-7, with TRBD2 matching over 11 bases. This CDR3 region has 16 residues. Trimming removed 2 bases from V and 3 bases from J; junction bases left unmatched: 9. Germline CDR1 and CDR2: SQVTM and ANQGSEA. DNA of the CDR3: TGCAGCGTTGAACGGGAACTAGCGGGGGTGAACTACGAGCAGTACTTC. Encoded protein: CSVERELAGVNYEQYF.

Comment on this clonotype: At one end, the junction sequence differs from germline, possibly due to a read error. The J gene is TRBJ2-7, the V gene TRBV2, with 9 bases matching TRBD1. The CDR3 loop spans 14 amino acids. CDR1 and CDR2 (germline): SNHLY, FYNNEI. The CDR3 DNA reads as TGTGCCATCAGTGATGGGACAGGGACTCCCGAGCAGTACTTC. Encoded protein: CAISDGTGTPEQYF.

V and J are TRBV4-1 and TRBJ1-6, with TRBD1 identical over 8 bases. From germline, CDR1 is MGHRA and CDR2 YSYEKL. V shed 5 bases, J shed 9 bases, and the junction held 9 bases outside the gene matches. There are 15 residues in the CDR3. CDR3 nucleotide sequence: TGCGCCAGCAGCTATCCAGGGGGCTCGGGTTCACCCCTCCACTTT. Its translation: CASSYPGGSGSPLHF.

This clonotype appeared many times. The chain employs TRBV29-1 and TRBJ1-2; D may be TRBD1 (6 bases). V shed 5 bases and J shed 6 bases, with 13 bases lying between them. The length of the CDR3 is 12 residues. CDR1 and CDR2 from the germline V gene are SQVTM and ANQGSEA. The CDR3 nucleotides read TGCAGCGTTAGGTCAGGGGTGGATGGCTACACCTTC. Translating gives CSVRSGVDGYTF.

In its sample, this clonotype was seen many times. The chain combines TRBV7-3 with TRBJ2-3; 9 nucleotides line up with TRBD1. Germline trimming cut 5 bases from V and 2 bases from J; bases unmatched to any gene: 14. In germline, CDR1 is SGHTA, CDR2 FQGTGA. The CDR3 totals 18 residues. The CDR3 protein is CASSPKGGQGLNTDTQYF. The DNA of the CDR3 is TGTGCCAGCAGCCCAAAGGGGGGACAGGGTCTAAACACAGATACGCAGTATTTT.

This clonotype was recorded many times. The chain is built from TRBV29-1 and TRBJ1-5; D remains unclear. V was trimmed by 4 bases and J by 1 base, leaving 8 bases between them. Germline V gives CDR1 SQVTM, CDR2 ANQGSEA. CDR3 length equals 13 residues. This CDR3 reads CSVGGTSNQPQHF. Written as DNA, the CDR3 is TGCAGCGTTGGGGGTACGAGCAATCAGCCCCAGCATTTT.

This rearrangement joins TRBV7-2 to TRBJ2-3, with unresolved D. CDR1 is SGHTA and CDR2 is FQGNSA in the germline V gene. The CDR3 runs to 15 residues. V lost 6 bases, J lost 6 bases, and 19 bases lay in between. CDR3 nucleotide sequence: TGTGCCAGCAGGTATCTTGGTAGGGAACGGGATACGCAGTATTTT. Its translation: CASRYLGRERDTQYF.

The chain couples TRBV7-9 to TRBJ2-1, with TRBD2 matching 8 bases. CDR3 length equals 14 residues. Germline loops: CDR1 SEHNR, CDR2 FQNEAQ (reference sequence). J lost 10 bases, V lost 3 bases, and 8 bases had no gene match. The DNA for the CDR3 is TGTGCCAGCAGCTTGAGCGGGGGCCATTGCGAGCAGTTCTTC. It specifies CASSLSGGHCEQFF.

This chain links TRBV7-2 with TRBJ2-5, with TRBD2 identical over 8 bases. Germline V lookup: CDR1 SGHTA, CDR2 FQGNSA. J lost 0 bases, V lost 6 bases, and 6 bases had no gene match. CDR3 length equals 15 residues. This CDR3 is CASRPSLADQETQYF. DNA for the CDR3: TGTGCCAGCAGGCCCTCACTAGCGGACCAAGAGACCCAGTACTTC.

The chain combines TRBV7-2 with TRBJ2-2, with a tentative D call TRBD1 (6 bases). V lost 1 base to trimming and J lost 6 bases, with 9 bases between them. Germline values: CDR1 SGHTA, CDR2 FQGNSA. This CDR3 is 14 amino acids long. CDR3 in amino acids: CASSLVRQAGELFF. The CDR3 DNA follows: TGTGCCAGCAGCTTAGTCCGACAGGCCGGGGAGCTGTTTTTT. Full variable domain (remainder filled in from reference TRBV7-2 and TRBJ2-2): GAGVSQSPSNKVTEKGKDVELRCDPISGHTALYWYRQSLGQGLEFLIYFQGNSAPDKSGLPSDRFSAERTGGSVSTLTIQRTQQEDSAVYLCASSLVRQAGELFFGEGSRLTVL.

As to this clonotype: Compared with germline, one end of the junction differs, possibly owing to a read error. This chain uses TRBV7-2 with TRBJ1-4; possibly TRBD1 for D (6 bases). Germline CDR1 and CDR2: SGHTA and FQGNSA. The CDR3 extends over 15 amino acids. The CDR3 here is CASSQDRGAEEKLFF. The CDR3 DNA reads TGCGCCAGCAGCCAAGATCGGGGGGCGGAGGAAAAACTGTTTTTT.

This clonotype was picked up many times. The chain joins TRBV19 to TRBJ2-7, with D maybe TRBD1 (5 bases). Germline values: CDR1 LNHDA, CDR2 SQIVND (reference sequence). This CDR3 has 13 residues. Deletions cut 6 bases from V and 5 bases from J, with 14 bases between. The CDR3 region has the DNA TGTGCCAGTAGCTTAGGGGCCAGGGACGAGCAGTACTTC. Residues: CASSLGARDEQYF.

The rearrangement joins TRBV5-4 to TRBJ1-5; the D gene is possibly TRBD1 (5 bases). The CDR3 spans 15 residues. V lost 0 bases and J 5 bases, leaving 12 bases between the germline ends. Germline V CDR1 and CDR2: SGHNT, YYREEE (reference sequence). This CDR3 reads CASSLAGSGDQPQHF. CDR3 nucleotides: TGTGCCAGCAGCTTGGCAGGGTCGGGGGATCAGCCCCAGCATTTT. The variable domain in full, with the rest retrieved from reference TRBV5-4 and TRBJ1-5, is ETGVTQSPTHLIKTRGQQVTLRCSSQSGHNTVSWYQQALGQGPQFIFQYYREEENGRGNFPPRFSGLQFPNYSSELNVNALELDDSALYLCASSLAGSGDQPQHFGDGTRLSIL.

The J gene is TRBJ1-2, the V gene TRBV7-2; no clear D gene. In germline, CDR1 is SGHTA, CDR2 FQGNSA. CDR3 length: 13 amino acids. V was cut by 1 base and J by 5 bases, with 8 bases left in between. Here the CDR3 reads CASSLGTEYGYTF. CDR3 nucleotide sequence: TGTGCCAGCAGCTTAGGCACGGAGTATGGCTACACCTTC.

The chain joins TRBV10-3 to TRBJ2-5, with a possible D match to TRBD1 (5 bases). V shed 10 bases and J shed 2 bases, with 8 bases lying between them. The CDR3 consists of 11 residues. Germline assignment: CDR1 ENHRY and CDR2 SYGVKD. The CDR3 region is CATQGQETQYF. In nucleotides, the CDR3 is TGTGCCACCCAGGGACAAGAGACCCAGTACTTC.

The table lists this clonotype with many counts. The rearrangement uses TRBV5-1 and TRBJ2-7; the D is unclear. The V and J ends lost 0 bases and 1 base respectively, with 8 bases between them. Germline CDR1 reads SGHRS; CDR2 reads YFSETQ. This CDR3 comprises 14 residues. Here the CDR3 DNA reads TGCGCCAGCAGCTTGGCCTCACTTTCCTACGAGCAGTACTTC. Encoded protein: CASSLASLSYEQYF.

The chain links TRBV4-2 to TRBJ1-6; 9 bases agree with TRBD1. V lost 5 bases, J lost 1 base, and 9 bases stayed unmatched. CDR1 LGHNA and CDR2 YNFKEQ come from the germline V gene. The CDR3 consists of 18 residues. The CDR3 DNA follows: TGTGCCAGCAGCTTAGGGGAGGGGACAGGGTCCTATAATTCACCCCTCCACTTT. This encodes CASSLGEGTGSYNSPLHF.

In this sample, this clonotype turned up many times. The rearrangement links TRBV7-8 to TRBJ2-1, with D possibly matching TRBD1 (6 bases). Germline CDR1 SGHVS, CDR2 FQNEAQ. This CDR3 has 14 residues. Trimming took off 2 bases at V and 8 bases at J, with 13 bases between the two ends. This CDR3 is CASSLSQGWDEQFF. The CDR3 DNA is TGTGCCAGCAGCTTATCACAGGGCTGGGATGAGCAGTTCTTC.

The chain couples TRBV4-2 to TRBJ2-7, with no clear D. Between the trimmed V and J ends, which lost 1 base and 6 bases, there was a span of 13 bases. The CDR3 is 14 residues long. Germline V gene sequence: CDR1 LGHNA, CDR2 YNFKEQ. CDR3 nucleotides: TGTGCCAGCAGCCAAGCCCCGGGTTCCGGCGAGCAGTACTTC. Translation gives CASSQAPGSGEQYF.

This clonotype was seen ten or more times. The chain is built from TRBV20-1 and TRBJ2-1; 8 positions match TRBD2. CDR1 is DFQATT, CDR2 SNEGSKA, per germline (reference sequence). V shed 7 bases, J shed 9 bases, and the junction held 11 bases outside the gene matches. The CDR3 has 13 amino acids. In nucleotides, the CDR3 is TGCAGTGTCCCCACCGCGGGAGGCGGTGAGCAGTTCTTC. Its protein is CSVPTAGGGEQFF.

At least ten counts were recorded for this clonotype. The chain links TRBV2 to TRBJ2-5, with TRBD2 matching over 8 bases. J lost 1 base, V lost 3 bases, and 4 bases had no gene match. Germline CDR1 SNHLY, CDR2 FYNNEI. This CDR3 contains 15 residues. CDR3 in amino acids: CASSDAGGPQETQYF. CDR3 bases: TGTGCCAGCAGTGATGCGGGGGGCCCCCAAGAGACCCAGTACTTC.

The chain has TRBV19 and TRBJ2-1, with D tentatively TRBD1 (5 bases). Germline V gene sequence: CDR1 LNHDA, CDR2 SQIVND (reference sequence). The V gene lost 1 base and the J gene lost 3 bases, with 13 bases spanning the gap. CDR3 size: 16 residues. Here the CDR3 DNA reads TGTGCCAGTAGTATAGGGCAGGGCCCCAGCTACAATGAGCAGTTCTTC. This encodes CASSIGQGPSYNEQFF.

This chain links TRBV19 with TRBJ2-3, with D possibly matching TRBD1 (6 bases). Between the trimmed V and J ends, which lost 2 bases and 3 bases, there was a span of 9 bases. The CDR3 consists of 14 residues. Germline CDR1 is LNHDA and CDR2 is SQIVND (reference sequence). The DNA of the CDR3 is TGTGCCAGTAGTATACAGGGGAGAACAGATACGCAGTATTTT. Translated, it gives CASSIQGRTDTQYF. Full variable domain (missing parts from reference TRBV19 and TRBJ2-3): DGGITQSPKYLFRKEGQNVTLSCEQNLNHDAMYWYRQDPGQGLRLIYYSQIVNDFQKGDIAEGYSVSREKKESFPLTVTSAQKNPTAFYLCASSIQGRTDTQYFGPGTRLTVL.